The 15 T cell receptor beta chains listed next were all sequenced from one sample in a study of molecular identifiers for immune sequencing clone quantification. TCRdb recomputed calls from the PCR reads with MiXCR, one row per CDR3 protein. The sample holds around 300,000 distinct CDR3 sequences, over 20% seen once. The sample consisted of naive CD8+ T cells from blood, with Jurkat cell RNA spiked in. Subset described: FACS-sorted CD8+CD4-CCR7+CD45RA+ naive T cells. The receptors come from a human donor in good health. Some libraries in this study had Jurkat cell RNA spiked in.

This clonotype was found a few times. CDR3 amino acids: CASSQARATNYEQYF. The CDR3 DNA reads as TGCGCCAGCAGCCAAGCCCGCGCAACCAACTACGAGCAGTACTTC. V and J are TRBV4-1 and TRBJ2-7; D is uncertain. This CDR3 region has 15 residues. Per the germline V gene, CDR1 is MGHRA and CDR2 is YSYEKL. V was clipped by 1 base and J by 3 bases, with 13 bases between them.

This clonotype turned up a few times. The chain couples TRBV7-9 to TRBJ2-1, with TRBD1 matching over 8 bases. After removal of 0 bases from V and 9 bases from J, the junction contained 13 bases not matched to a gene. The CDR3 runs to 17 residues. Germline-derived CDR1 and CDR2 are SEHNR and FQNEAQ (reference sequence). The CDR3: CASSLAPFLTGAGEQFF. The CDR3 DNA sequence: TGTGCCAGCAGCTTAGCACCCTTTTTGACAGGGGCCGGTGAGCAGTTCTTC.

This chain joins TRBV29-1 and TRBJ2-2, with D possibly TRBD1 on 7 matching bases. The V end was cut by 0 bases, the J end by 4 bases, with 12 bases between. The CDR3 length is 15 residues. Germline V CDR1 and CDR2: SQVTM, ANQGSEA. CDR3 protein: CSVEDHQGGTGELFF. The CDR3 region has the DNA TGCAGCGTTGAAGACCATCAGGGGGGCACCGGGGAGCTGTTTTTT.

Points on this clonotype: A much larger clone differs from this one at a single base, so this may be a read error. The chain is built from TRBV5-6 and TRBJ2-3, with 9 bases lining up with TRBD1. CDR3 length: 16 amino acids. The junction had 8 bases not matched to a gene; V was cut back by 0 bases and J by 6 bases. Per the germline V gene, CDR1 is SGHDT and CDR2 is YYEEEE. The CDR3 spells CASSLGGQGMSDTQYF. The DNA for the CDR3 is TGTGCCAGCAGCTTGGGCGGACAGGGGATGTCGGATACGCAGTATTTT.

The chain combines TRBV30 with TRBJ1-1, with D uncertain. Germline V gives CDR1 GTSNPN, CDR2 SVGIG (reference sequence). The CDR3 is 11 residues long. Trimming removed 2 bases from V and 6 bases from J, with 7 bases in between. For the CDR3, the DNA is TGTGCCTGGAGTCCGGGCGCTGAAGCTTTCTTT. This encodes CAWSPGAEAFF.

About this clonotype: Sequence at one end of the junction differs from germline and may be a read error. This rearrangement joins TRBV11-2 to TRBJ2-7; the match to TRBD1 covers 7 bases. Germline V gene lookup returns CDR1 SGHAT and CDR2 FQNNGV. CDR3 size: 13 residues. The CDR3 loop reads CDSTLGGSYEQYF. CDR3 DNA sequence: TGTGACAGCACCCTAGGGGGCTCATACGAGCAGTACTTC.

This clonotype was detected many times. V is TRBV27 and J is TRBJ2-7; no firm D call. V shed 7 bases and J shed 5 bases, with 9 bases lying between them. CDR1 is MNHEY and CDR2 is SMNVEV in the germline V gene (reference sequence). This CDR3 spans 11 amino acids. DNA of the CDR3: TGTGCCAGCACCTTTGGCCACGAGCAGTACTTC. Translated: CASTFGHEQYF.

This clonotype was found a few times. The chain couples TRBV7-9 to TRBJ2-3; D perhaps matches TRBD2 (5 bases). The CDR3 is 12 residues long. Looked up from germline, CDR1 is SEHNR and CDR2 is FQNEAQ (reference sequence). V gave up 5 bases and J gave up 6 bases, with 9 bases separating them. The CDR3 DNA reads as TGTGCCAGCAGCCATGGCGGGGATACGCAGTATTTT. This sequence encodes CASSHGGDTQYF.

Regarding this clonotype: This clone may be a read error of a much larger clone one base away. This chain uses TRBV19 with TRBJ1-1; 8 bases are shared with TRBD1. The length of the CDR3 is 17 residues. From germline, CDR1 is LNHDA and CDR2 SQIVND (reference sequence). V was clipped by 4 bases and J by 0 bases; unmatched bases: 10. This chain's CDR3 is CASSTRDRLIMNTEAFF. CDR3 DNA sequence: TGTGCCAGTAGTACCCGGGACAGGCTCATTATGAACACTGAAGCTTTCTTT.

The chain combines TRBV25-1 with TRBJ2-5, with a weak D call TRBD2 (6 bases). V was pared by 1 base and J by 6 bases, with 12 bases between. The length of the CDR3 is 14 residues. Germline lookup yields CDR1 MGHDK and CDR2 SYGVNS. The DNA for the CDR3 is TGTGCCAGCAGTGAATTAAGCGGCGGGAAGACCCAGTACTTC. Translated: CASSELSGGKTQYF. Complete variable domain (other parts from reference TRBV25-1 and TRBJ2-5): EADIYQTPRYLVIGTGKKITLECSQTMGHDKMYWYQQDPGMELHLIHYSYGVNSTEKGDLSSESTVSRIRTEHFPLTLESARPSHTSQYLCASSELSGGKTQYFGPGTRLLVL.

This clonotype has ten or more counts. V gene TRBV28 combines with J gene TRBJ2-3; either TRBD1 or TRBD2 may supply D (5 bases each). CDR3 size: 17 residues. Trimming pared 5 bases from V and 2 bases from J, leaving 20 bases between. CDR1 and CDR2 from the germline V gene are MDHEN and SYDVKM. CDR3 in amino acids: CASSGLGRHSSTDTQYF. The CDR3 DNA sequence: TGTGCCAGCAGTGGCCTGGGACGGCATTCCTCCACAGATACGCAGTATTTT.

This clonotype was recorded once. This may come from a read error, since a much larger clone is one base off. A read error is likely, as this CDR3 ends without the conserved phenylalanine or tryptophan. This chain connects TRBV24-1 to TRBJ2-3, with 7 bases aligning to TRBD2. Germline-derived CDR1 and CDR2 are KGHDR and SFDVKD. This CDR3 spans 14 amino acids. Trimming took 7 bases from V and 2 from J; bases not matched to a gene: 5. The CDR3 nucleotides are TGTGCCACCAGCGACCTAGCGGACACAGATACGCAGTATCTT. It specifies CATSDLADTDTQYL.

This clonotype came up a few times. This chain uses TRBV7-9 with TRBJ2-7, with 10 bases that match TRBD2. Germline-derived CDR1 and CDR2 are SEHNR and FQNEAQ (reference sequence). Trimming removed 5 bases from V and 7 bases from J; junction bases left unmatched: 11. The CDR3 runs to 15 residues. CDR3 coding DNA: TGTGCCAGCAGCCCCAGCGGGGGGGACTACGAGGAGCAGTACTTC. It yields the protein CASSPSGGDYEEQYF. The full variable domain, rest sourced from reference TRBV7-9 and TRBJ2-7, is DTGVSQNPRHKITKRGQNVTFRCDPISEHNRLYWYRQTLGQGPEFLTYFQNEAQLEKSRLLSDRFSAERPKGSFSTLEIQRTEQGDSAMYLCASSPSGGDYEEQYFGPGTRLTVT.

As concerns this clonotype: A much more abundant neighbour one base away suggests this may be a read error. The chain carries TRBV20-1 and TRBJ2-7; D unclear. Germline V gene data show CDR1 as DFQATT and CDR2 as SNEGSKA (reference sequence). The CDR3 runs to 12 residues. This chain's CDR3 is CSASYVFDELYF. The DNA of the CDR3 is TGCAGTGCTAGCTATGTTTTCGACGAGCTGTACTTC.

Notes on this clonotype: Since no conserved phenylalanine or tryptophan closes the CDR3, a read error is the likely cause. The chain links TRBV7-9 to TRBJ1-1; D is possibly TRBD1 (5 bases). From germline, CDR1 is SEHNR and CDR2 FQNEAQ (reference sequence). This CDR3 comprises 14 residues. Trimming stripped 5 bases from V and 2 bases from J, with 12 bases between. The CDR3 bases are TGTGCCAGCAGCCCGACGGGACCCAACACTGAAGCTTTCTAT. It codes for CASSPTGPNTEAFY.